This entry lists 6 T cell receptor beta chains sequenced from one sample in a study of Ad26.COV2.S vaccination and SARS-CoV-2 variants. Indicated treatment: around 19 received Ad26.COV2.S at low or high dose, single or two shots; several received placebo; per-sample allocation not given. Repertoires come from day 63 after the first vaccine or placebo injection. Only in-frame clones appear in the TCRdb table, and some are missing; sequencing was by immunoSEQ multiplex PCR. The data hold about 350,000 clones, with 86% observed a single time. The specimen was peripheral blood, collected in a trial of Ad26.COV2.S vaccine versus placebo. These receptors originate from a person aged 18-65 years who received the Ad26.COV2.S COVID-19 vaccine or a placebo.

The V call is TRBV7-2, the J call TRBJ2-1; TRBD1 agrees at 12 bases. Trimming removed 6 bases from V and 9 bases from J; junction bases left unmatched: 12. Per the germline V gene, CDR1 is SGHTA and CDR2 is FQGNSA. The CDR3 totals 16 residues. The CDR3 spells CASRYPGQGAQSEQFF. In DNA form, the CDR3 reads TGTGCCAGCAGGTATCCGGGACAGGGGGCGCAAAGTGAGCAGTTCTTC.

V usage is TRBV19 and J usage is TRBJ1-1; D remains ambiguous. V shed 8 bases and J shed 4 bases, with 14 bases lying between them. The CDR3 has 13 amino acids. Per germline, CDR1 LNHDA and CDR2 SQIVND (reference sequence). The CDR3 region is CASLLGGSTEAFF. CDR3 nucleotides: TGTGCCAGTCTCCTGGGAGGCAGCACTGAAGCTTTCTTT.

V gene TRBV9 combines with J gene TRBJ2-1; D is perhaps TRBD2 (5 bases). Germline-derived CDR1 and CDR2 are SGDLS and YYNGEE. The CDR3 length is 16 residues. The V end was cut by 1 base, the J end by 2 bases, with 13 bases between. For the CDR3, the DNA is TGTGCCAGCAGCGTATCCGGGAAGATCCCCTACAATGAGCAGTTCTTC. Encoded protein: CASSVSGKIPYNEQFF.

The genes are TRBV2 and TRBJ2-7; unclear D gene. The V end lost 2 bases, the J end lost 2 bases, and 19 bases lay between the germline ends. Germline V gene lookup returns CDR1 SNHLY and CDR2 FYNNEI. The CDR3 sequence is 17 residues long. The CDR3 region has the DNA TGTGCCAGCAGTGAATCACAGCATCTTCTTCTCCCCTACGAGCAGTACTTC. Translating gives CASSESQHLLLPYEQYF.

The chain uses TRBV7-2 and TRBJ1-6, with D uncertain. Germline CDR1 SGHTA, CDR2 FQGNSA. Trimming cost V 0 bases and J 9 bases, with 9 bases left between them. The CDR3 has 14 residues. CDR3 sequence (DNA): TGTGCCAGCAGCTTAGCCCCCTGGGGTTCACCCCTCCACTTT. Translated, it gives CASSLAPWGSPLHF.

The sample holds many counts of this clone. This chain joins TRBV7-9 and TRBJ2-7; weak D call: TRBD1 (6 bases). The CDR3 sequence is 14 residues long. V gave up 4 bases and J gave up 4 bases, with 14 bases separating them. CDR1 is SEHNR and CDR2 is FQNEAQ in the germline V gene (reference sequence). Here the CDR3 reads CASSSNRVWYEQYF. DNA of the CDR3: TGTGCCAGCAGCTCTAACAGGGTTTGGTACGAGCAGTACTTC.